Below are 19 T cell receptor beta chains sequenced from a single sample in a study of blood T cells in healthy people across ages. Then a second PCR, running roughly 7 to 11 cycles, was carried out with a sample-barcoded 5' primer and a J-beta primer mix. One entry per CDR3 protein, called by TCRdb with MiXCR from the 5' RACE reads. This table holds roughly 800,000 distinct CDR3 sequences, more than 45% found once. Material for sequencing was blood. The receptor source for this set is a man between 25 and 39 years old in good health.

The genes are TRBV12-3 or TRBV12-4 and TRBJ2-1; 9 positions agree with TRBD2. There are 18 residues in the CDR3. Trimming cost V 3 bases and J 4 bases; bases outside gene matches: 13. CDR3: CASSLGRSGGSLYNEQFF. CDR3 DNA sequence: TGTGCCAGCAGTTTGGGTCGCAGCGGGGGGTCCTTGTACAATGAGCAGTTCTTC.

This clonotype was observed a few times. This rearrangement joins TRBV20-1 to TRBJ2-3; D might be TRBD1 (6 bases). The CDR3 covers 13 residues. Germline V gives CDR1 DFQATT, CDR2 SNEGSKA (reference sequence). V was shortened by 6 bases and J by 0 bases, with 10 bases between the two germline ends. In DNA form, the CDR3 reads TGCAGTGCACCGGGACAAAGCACAGATACGCAGTATTTT. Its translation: CSAPGQSTDTQYF.

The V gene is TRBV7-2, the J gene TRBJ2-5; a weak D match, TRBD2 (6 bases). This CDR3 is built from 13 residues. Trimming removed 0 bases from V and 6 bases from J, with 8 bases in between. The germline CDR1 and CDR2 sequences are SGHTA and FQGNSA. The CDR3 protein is CASSLAAGQTQYF. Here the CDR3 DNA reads TGTGCCAGCAGCTTAGCAGCGGGTCAGACCCAGTACTTC.

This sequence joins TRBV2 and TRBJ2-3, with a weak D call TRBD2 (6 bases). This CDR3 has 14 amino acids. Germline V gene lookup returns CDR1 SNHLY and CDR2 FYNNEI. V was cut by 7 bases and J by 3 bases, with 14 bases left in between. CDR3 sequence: CASTPRGRTDTQYF. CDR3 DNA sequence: TGTGCCAGCACCCCGCGGGGTCGGACAGATACGCAGTATTTT. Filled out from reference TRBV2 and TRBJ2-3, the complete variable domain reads EPEVTQTPSHQVTQMGQEVILRCVPISNHLYFYWYRQILGQKVEFLVSFYNNEISEKSEIFDDQFSVERPDGSNFTLKIRSTKLEDSAMYFCASTPRGRTDTQYFGPGTRLTVL.

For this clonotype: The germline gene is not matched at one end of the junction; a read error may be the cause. CDR3 region: CSAEDSGGGYTF. CDR3 in DNA: TGCAGCGCTGAAGATTCCGGTGGGGGCTACACCTTC. The rearrangement links TRBV29-1 to TRBJ1-2, with D hard to call. This CDR3 is 12 amino acids long. CDR1 and CDR2 from the germline V gene are SQVTM and ANQGSEA.

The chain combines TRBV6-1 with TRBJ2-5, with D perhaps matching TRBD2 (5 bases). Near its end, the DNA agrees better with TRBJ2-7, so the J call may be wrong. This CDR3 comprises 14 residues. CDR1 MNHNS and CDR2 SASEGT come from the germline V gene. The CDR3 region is CASSESGKLGEQYF. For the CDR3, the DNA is TGTGCCAGCAGTGAATCGGGGAAACTAGGCGAGCAGTACTTC.

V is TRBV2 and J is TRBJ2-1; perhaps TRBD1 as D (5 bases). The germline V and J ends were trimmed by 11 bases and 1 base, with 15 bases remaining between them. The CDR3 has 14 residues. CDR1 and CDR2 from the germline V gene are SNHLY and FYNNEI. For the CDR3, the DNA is TGTGCCGCAAAGGGAACAGGTTCCTACAATGAGCAGTTCTTC. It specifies CAAKGTGSYNEQFF. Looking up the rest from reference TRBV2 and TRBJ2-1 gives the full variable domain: EPEVTQTPSHQVTQMGQEVILRCVPISNHLYFYWYRQILGQKVEFLVSFYNNEISEKSEIFDDQFSVERPDGSNFTLKIRSTKLEDSAMYFCAAKGTGSYNEQFFGPGTRLTVL.

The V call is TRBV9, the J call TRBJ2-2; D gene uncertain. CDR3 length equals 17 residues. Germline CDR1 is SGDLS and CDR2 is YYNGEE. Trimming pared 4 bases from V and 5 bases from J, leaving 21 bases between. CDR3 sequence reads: CASSPFWRATLTGELFF. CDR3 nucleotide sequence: TGTGCCAGCAGCCCCTTTTGGAGAGCTACGCTGACCGGGGAGCTGTTTTTT.

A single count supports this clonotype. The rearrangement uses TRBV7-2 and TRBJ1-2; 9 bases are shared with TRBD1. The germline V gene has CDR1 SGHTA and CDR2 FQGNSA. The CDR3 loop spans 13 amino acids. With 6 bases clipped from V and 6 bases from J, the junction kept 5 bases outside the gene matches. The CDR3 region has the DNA TGTGCCAGCAGTACACAGGGGGCGGATGGCTACACCTTC. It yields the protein CASSTQGADGYTF.

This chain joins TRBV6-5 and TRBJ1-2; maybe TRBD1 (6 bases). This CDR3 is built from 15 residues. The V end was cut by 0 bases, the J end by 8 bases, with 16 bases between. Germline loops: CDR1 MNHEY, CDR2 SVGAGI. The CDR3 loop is CASSYSGQGYGGYTF. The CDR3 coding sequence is TGTGCCAGCAGTTACTCAGGGCAGGGGTATGGCGGCTACACCTTC.

The chain's CDR3 is CASSPRVTSGLTDTQYF. CDR3 DNA: TGTGCCAGCAGCCCAAGGGTTACTAGCGGCCTCACAGATACGCAGTATTTT. The genes are TRBV7-9 and TRBJ2-3, with TRBD2 matching 8 bases. From germline, CDR1 is SEHNR and CDR2 FQNEAQ (reference sequence). The CDR3 runs to 17 residues. V shed 5 bases and J 2 bases; nucleotides not matched to a gene: 12.

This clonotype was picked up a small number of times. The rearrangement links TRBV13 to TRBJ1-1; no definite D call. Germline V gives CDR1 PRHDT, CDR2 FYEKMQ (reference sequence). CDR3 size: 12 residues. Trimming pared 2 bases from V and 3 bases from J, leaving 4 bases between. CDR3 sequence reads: CASSLPDTEAFF. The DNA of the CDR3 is TGTGCCAGCAGCTTACCCGACACTGAAGCTTTCTTT.

The CDR3 here is CSAGTSGSSYNEQFF. The CDR3 region has the DNA TGCAGCGCTGGGACTAGCGGGAGCTCCTACAATGAGCAGTTCTTC. The genes are TRBV29-1 and TRBJ2-1; 14 positions match TRBD2. Germline V gene data show CDR1 as SQVTM and CDR2 as ANQGSEA. The junction had 2 bases not matched to a gene; V was cut back by 7 bases and J by 0 bases. This CDR3 has 15 amino acids.

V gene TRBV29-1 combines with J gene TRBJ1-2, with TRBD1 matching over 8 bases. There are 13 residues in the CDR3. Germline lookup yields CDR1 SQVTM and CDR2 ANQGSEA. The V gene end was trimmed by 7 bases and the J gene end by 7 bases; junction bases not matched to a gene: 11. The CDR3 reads CSAEEQGAGGYTF. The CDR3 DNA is TGCAGCGCTGAGGAGCAGGGGGCGGGTGGCTACACCTTC.

The CDR3, as DNA: TGTGCCATCAGGGGGGGGCCGGTACCCTACGAGCAGTACTTC. It codes for CAIRGGPVPYEQYF. The chain uses TRBV10-3 and TRBJ2-7, with D possibly matching TRBD2 (7 bases). The CDR3 is 14 residues long. Germline CDR1 is ENHRY and CDR2 is SYGVKD. Trimming took off 6 bases at V and 2 bases at J, with 14 bases between the two ends.

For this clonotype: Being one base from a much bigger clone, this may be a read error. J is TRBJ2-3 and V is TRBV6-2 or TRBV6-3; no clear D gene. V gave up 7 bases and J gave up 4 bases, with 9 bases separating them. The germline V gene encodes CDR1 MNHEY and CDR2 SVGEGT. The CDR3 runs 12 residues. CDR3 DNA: TGTGCCAGCACCACGAACTCAGATACGCAGTATTTT. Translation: CASTTNSDTQYF.

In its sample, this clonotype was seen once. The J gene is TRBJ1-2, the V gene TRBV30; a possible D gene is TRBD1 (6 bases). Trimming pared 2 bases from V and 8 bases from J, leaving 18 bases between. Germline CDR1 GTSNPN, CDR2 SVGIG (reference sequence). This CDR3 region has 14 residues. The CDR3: CAWSLGGGRVGYTF. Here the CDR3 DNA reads TGTGCCTGGAGTCTTGGAGGGGGGCGGGTAGGCTACACCTTC.

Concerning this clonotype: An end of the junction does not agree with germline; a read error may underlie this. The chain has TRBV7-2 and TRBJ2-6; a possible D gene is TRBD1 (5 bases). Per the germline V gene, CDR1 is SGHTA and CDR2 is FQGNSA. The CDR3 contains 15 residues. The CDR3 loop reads CASSLGRSGANALTF. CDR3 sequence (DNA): TGTGCCAGCAGCTTAGGAAGGTCTGGGGCCAACGCCCTGACTTTC.

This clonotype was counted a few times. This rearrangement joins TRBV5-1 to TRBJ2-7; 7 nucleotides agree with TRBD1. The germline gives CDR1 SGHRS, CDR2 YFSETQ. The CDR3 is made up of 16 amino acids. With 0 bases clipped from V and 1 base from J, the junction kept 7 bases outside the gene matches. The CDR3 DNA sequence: TGCGCCAGCAGCTTGGAGTTAGAGGGACAGTCCTACGAGCAGTACTTC. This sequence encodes CASSLELEGQSYEQYF. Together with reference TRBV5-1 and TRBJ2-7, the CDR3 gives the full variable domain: KAGVTQTPRYLIKTRGQQVTLSCSPISGHRSVSWYQQTPGQGLQFLFEYFSETQRNKGNFPGRFSGRQFSNSRSEMNVSTLELGDSALYLCASSLELEGQSYEQYFGPGTRLTVT.